This T cell receptor (beta chain) was sequenced in a study of blood T cell repertoires in COVID-19. The method was immunoSEQ multiplex PCR; TCRdb's version includes in-frame clones alone and lacks a portion of them. This table holds under 350,000 clones, more than 85% found once. This CDR3 has 16 amino acids. Germline V gene lookup returns CDR1 SGHKS and CDR2 YYEKEE (reference sequence). Trimming took off 3 bases at V and 7 bases at J, with 23 bases between the two ends. V usage is TRBV5-5 and J usage is TRBJ2-7; tentatively, D is TRBD1 (5 bases). Sequencing was carried out using peripheral blood. This receptor was taken from a man between 18 and 35 years old with active or convalescent COVID-19. CDR3 region: CASSSMRQNYELEQYF. For the CDR3, the DNA is TGTGCCAGCAGCTCAATGCGACAGAACTACGAGTTGGAGCAGTACTTC. Filled out from reference TRBV5-5 and TRBJ2-7, the complete variable domain reads DAGVTQSPTHLIKTRGQQVTLRCSPISGHKSVSWYQQVLGQGPQFIFQYYEKEERGRGNFPDRFSARQFPNYSSELNVNALLLGDSALYLCASSSMRQNYELEQYFGPGTRLTVT.